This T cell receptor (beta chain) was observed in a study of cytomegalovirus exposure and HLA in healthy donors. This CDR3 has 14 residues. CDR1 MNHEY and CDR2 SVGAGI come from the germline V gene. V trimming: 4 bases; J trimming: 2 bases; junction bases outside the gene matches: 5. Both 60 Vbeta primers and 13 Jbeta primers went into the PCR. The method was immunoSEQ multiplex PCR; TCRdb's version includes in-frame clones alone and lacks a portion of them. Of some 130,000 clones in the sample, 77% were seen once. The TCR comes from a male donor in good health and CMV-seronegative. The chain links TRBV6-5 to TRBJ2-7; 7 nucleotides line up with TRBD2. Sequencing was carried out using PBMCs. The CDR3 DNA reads TGTGCCAGCAGTTCACGCCGGGGGGCCTACGAGCAGTACTTC. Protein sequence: CASSSRRGAYEQYF.